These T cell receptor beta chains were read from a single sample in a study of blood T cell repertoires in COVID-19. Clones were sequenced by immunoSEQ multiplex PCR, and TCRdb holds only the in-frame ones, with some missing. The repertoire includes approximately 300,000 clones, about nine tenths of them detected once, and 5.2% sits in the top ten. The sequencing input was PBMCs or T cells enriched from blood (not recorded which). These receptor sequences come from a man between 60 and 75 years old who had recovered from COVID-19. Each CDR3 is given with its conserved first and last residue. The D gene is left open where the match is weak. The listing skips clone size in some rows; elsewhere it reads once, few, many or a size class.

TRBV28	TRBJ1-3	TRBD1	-	CASSLLRGPGNTIYF	TGTGCCAGCAGTTTACTCAGGGGGCCTGGAAACACCATATATTTT
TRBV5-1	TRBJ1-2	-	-	CASSLEAGGNYGYTF	TGCGCCAGCAGCTTGGAAGCGGGAGGGAACTATGGCTACACCTTC
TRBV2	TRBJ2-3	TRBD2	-	CASSGLAVATDTQYF	TGTGCCAGCAGTGGCCTAGCGGTTGCAACAGATACGCAGTATTTT
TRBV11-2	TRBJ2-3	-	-	CASSISGPRDTQYF	TGTGCCAGCAGTATCAGCGGACCGAGGGATACGCAGTATTTT
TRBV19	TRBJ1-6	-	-	CASSTLWVRDSPLHF	TGTGCCAGTAGTACCCTGTGGGTGAGGGATTCACCCCTCCACTTT
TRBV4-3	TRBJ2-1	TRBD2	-	CASSQDLGLAGTYNEQFF	TGCGCCAGCAGCCAAGATCTCGGGCTAGCGGGAACCTACAATGAGCAGTTCTTC
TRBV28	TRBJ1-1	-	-	CASTDRPTTEAFF	TGTGCCAGCACCGACAGGCCAACCACTGAAGCTTTCTTT
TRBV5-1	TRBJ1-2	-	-	CASSLAPQDNYGYTF	TGCGCCAGCAGCTTGGCCCCACAGGATAACTATGGCTACACCTTC
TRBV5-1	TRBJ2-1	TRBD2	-	CASSLGYPGLAGVISYNEQFF	TGCGCCAGCAGCTTGGGATACCCGGGACTAGCGGGAGTTATCTCCTACAATGAGCAGTTCTTC
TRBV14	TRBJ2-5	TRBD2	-	CASSRGLAETQYF	TGTGCCAGCAGCCGGGGACTAGCGGAGACCCAGTACTTC
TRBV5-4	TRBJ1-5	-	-	CASSLAGAGNQPQHF	TGTGCCAGCAGCTTGGCAGGGGCCGGTAATCAGCCCCAGCATTTT
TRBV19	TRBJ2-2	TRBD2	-	CASTVWAGGRAGTGELFF	TGTGCCAGTACGGTTTGGGCTGGCGGGAGGGCCGGGACCGGGGAGCTGTTTTTT
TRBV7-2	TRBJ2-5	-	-	CASSLGGRGETQYF	TGTGCCAGCAGCTTAGGGGGCAGGGGAGAGACCCAGTACTTC
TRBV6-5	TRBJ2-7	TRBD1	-	CASRDSAYEQYF	TGTGCCAGCCGGGACAGCGCCTACGAGCAGTACTTC
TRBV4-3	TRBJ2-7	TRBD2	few	CASSLSILAVYEQYF	TGCGCCAGCAGCCTATCTATACTAGCGGTCTACGAGCAGTACTTC
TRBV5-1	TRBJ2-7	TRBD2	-	CASSLASGELAGGSEQYF	TGCGCCAGCAGCTTGGCCTCGGGAGAACTAGCGGGAGGGTCCGAGCAGTACTTC
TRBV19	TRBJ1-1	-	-	CASSIVQGLPEIEAFF	TGTGCCAGTAGTATAGTCCAGGGGCTTCCGGAGATTGAAGCTTTCTTT
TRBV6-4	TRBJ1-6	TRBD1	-	CASSDSDRGSPLHF	TGTGCCAGCAGTGACTCGGACAGGGGATCACCCCTCCACTTT
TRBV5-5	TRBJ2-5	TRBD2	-	CASSSYGGRALKTQYF	TGTGCCAGCAGTTCCTACGGAGGGAGGGCCCTAAAGACCCAGTACTTC
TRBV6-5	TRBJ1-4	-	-	CATQGNEKLFF	TGTGCCACACAGGGTAATGAAAAACTGTTTTTT
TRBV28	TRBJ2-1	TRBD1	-	CASSFSGQNYNEQFF	TGTGCCAGCAGTTTCTCGGGACAGAACTACAATGAGCAGTTCTTC
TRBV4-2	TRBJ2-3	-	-	CASSQDSGSDTQYF	TGTGCCAGCAGCCAAGACTCGGGGTCAGATACGCAGTATTTT
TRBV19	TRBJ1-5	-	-	CASSILGQGNQPQHF	TGTGCCAGTAGTATATTGGGCCAGGGGAATCAGCCCCAGCATTTT
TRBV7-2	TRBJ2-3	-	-	CASSLTKRTDTQYF	TGTGCCAGCAGCTTAACAAAAAGAACAGATACGCAGTATTTT
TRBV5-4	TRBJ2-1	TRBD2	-	CASSSDPGLAGELNEQFF	TGTGCCAGCAGCTCCGACCCGGGACTAGCGGGAGAATTGAATGAGCAGTTCTTC
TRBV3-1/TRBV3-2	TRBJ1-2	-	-	CASSQVPGGYTF	TGTGCCAGCAGCCAGGTCCCGGGTGGCTACACCTTC
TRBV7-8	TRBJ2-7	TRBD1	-	CASSLATGTYEQYF	TGTGCCAGCAGCTTAGCGACAGGGACCTACGAGCAGTACTTC
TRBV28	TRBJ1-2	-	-	CASSREGYGYTF	TGTGCCAGCAGCAGGGAGGGCTATGGCTACACCTTC
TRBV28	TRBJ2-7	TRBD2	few	CASSLPGGTEQYF	TGTGCCAGCAGTTTGCCGGGGGGTACGGAGCAGTACTTC
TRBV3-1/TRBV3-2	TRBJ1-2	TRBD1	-	CASSQESTGGGGGYTF	TGTGCCAGCAGCCAAGAAAGTACAGGGGGAGGGGGTGGCTACACCTTC
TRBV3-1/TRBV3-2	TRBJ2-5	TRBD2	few	CASSPLPGLAEQETQYF	TGTGCCAGCAGCCCCCTCCCGGGACTAGCGGAACAAGAGACCCAGTACTTC
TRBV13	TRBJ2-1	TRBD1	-	CASSLGRTGRGSEQFF	TGTGCCAGCAGCTTAGGCAGGACAGGGCGGGGTAGTGAGCAGTTCTTC
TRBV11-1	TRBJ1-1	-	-	CASSPGGGGTEAFF	TGTGCCAGCAGCCCTGGGGGGGGAGGGACTGAAGCTTTCTTT
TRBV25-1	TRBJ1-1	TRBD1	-	CASSEFGTGGLNTEAFF	TGTGCCAGCAGTGAATTTGGGACAGGGGGCCTGAACACTGAAGCTTTCTTT
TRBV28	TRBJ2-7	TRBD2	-	CASSLSTSGGSYEQYF	TGTGCCAGCAGTTTATCTACTAGCGGGGGATCCTACGAGCAGTACTTC
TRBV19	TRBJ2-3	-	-	CASSAPAWGARSTDTQYF	TGTGCCAGTAGTGCACCTGCCTGGGGCGCTAGGAGTACAGATACGCAGTATTTT
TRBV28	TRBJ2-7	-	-	CASSRLEGAYEQYF	TGTGCCAGCAGTCGGCTCGAGGGGGCCTACGAGCAGTACTTC
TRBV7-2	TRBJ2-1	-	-	CASSLAAGLHEQFF	TGTGCCAGCAGCTTAGCGGCAGGGTTGCATGAGCAGTTCTTC
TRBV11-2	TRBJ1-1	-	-	CASSLVWNTEAFF	TGTGCCAGCAGCTTAGTATGGAACACTGAAGCTTTCTTT
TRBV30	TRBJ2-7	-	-	CAWRDYPFSYEQYF	TGTGCCTGGAGGGACTACCCCTTCTCCTACGAGCAGTACTTC
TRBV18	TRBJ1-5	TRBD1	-	CASSTDRDVMNNQPQHF	TGTGCCAGCTCAACTGACAGGGACGTCATGAACAATCAGCCCCAGCATTTT
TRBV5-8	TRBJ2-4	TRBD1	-	CASSSPGTGGAVRYF	TGTGCCAGCAGCTCCCCCGGGACAGGGGGCGCGGTACGGTACTTC
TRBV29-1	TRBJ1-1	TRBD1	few	CSVEVTGPNTEAFF	TGCAGCGTTGAAGTGACAGGGCCGAACACTGAAGCTTTCTTT
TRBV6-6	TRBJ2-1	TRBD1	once	CASCNRDRGNNEQFF	TGTGCCAGCTGTAACCGGGACAGGGGAAACAATGAGCAGTTCTTC
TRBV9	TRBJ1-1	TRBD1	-	CASSGLGGIMNTEAFF	TGTGCCAGCAGCGGATTAGGGGGCATAATGAACACTGAAGCTTTCTTT
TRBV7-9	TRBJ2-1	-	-	CASSRRETGDEQFF	TGTGCCAGCAGCCGTAGGGAAACGGGGGATGAGCAGTTCTTC
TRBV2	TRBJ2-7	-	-	CASKAPRRGEQYF	TGTGCCAGCAAGGCCCCTAGGAGGGGCGAGCAGTACTTC